The 26 T cell receptor beta chains below all came from one sample that was sequenced in a study of CD8 T cells in Susac syndrome. A quantity of 0.5 to 1 ug RNA underwent reverse transcription using random hexamers. TCRdb used MiXCR to reprocess the immunoSEQ multiplex PCR reads, holding one entry per CDR3 protein. The sample holds nearly 110,000 distinct CDR3 sequences, approximately 94% seen once. Sequenced input: CD8+ T cells from PBMCs. Receptors were obtained from a human donor with Susac syndrome.

The V and J genes are TRBV29-1 and TRBJ1-1; D unresolved. Germline lookup yields CDR1 SQVTM and CDR2 ANQGSEA. The V end lost 7 bases, the J end lost 4 bases, and 13 bases lay between the germline ends. The CDR3 loop spans 12 amino acids. CDR3 amino acids: CSACPGSTEAFF. The CDR3 DNA follows: TGCAGCGCCTGCCCGGGGAGCACTGAAGCTTTCTTT.

The chain uses TRBV5-4 and TRBJ2-1, with TRBD2 matching 12 bases. The CDR3 is 15 amino acids. After removal of 4 bases from V and 3 bases from J, the junction contained 2 bases not matched to a gene. Germline V gene lookup returns CDR1 SGHNT and CDR2 YYREEE (reference sequence). The CDR3 region has the DNA TGTGCCAGCAGCCTACTAGCGGGGGGCTACAATGAGCAGTTCTTC. Translating it yields CASSLLAGGYNEQFF.

J is TRBJ2-1 and V is TRBV3-1, with 7 bases fitting TRBD1. In germline, CDR1 is LGHDT, CDR2 YNNKEL (reference sequence). V shed 1 base and J 3 bases; nucleotides not matched to a gene: 6. The length of the CDR3 is 16 residues. This CDR3 is CASSQAPGQLYNEQFF. The CDR3 DNA sequence: TGTGCCAGCAGCCAAGCCCCGGGACAGCTCTACAATGAGCAGTTCTTC.

The chain uses TRBV5-8 and TRBJ2-3, with D perhaps matching TRBD1 or TRBD2 (6 bases each). The CDR3 length is 12 residues. Germline CDR1 is SGHTS and CDR2 is YDEGEE. V was clipped by 4 bases and J by 11 bases, with 14 bases between them. CDR3 nucleotides: TGTGCCAGCAGCCGACGAGGGGGGTTGCAGTATTTT. Translation: CASSRRGGLQYF.

V gene TRBV6-5 combines with J gene TRBJ1-2; D gene ambiguous. This CDR3 contains 15 residues. Trimming left V 0 bases short and J 6 bases short, with 14 bases between. CDR1 is MNHEY, CDR2 SVGAGI, per germline. The CDR3 DNA reads TGTGCCAGCAGTTACTCGGCTGGATGGGAGAATGGCTACACCTTC. Its translation is CASSYSAGWENGYTF.

The chain uses TRBV20-1 and TRBJ2-6; D is tentatively TRBD1 or TRBD2 (6 bases each). Germline lookup yields CDR1 DFQATT and CDR2 SNEGSKA (reference sequence). This CDR3 comprises 16 residues. Trimming took 0 bases from V and 7 from J, leaving 16 bases between them. CDR3 sequence (DNA): TGCAGTGCTAGAGACGGGGGCGGGCTTACCGCCAACGTCCTGACTTTC. This encodes CSARDGGGLTANVLTF.

The CDR3 loop reads CASSWTGSDTGELFF. CDR3 nucleotides: TGCGCCAGCAGCTGGACAGGGTCCGACACCGGGGAGCTGTTTTTT. This chain links TRBV5-1 with TRBJ2-2, with 8 bases aligning to TRBD1. The length of the CDR3 is 15 residues. With 3 bases clipped from V and 3 bases from J, the junction kept 4 bases outside the gene matches. Germline-derived CDR1 and CDR2 are SGHRS and YFSETQ.

The rearrangement joins TRBV25-1 to TRBJ1-6; weak D call: TRBD1 (5 bases). V was shortened by 3 bases and J by 14 bases, with 17 bases between the two germline ends. The CDR3 totals 14 residues. Germline V gene sequence: CDR1 MGHDK, CDR2 SYGVNS. In DNA, the CDR3 is TGTGCCAGCAGTGAGAGGCGCCCTTCGGGGGCCCTCCACTTT. This gives the protein CASSERRPSGALHF.

The chain is built from TRBV5-4 and TRBJ2-2; 7 bases line up with TRBD1. The length of the CDR3 is 16 residues. CDR1 and CDR2 from the germline V gene are SGHNT and YYREEE (reference sequence). With 4 bases clipped from V and 1 base from J, the junction kept 7 bases outside the gene matches. DNA for the CDR3: TGTGCCAGCAGCAGCTGGGACAGCAAGAACACCGGGGAGCTGTTTTTT. Translated: CASSSWDSKNTGELFF.

This chain uses TRBV27 with TRBJ2-7; perhaps TRBD2 as D (6 bases). Germline V gives CDR1 MNHEY, CDR2 SMNVEV (reference sequence). Trimming removed 0 bases at V and 0 bases at J, with 12 bases between. The CDR3 runs to 16 residues. CDR3 DNA sequence: TGTGCCAGCAGTTTATCGGGGGGAGAGGTCTCCTACGAGCAGTACTTC. Translating it yields CASSLSGGEVSYEQYF.

This clonotype was seen only once. The genes are TRBV27 and TRBJ1-1; D call uncertain. V lost 6 bases and J lost 5, with 13 bases in between. There are 13 residues in the CDR3. CDR1 and CDR2 (germline): MNHEY, SMNVEV (reference sequence). For the CDR3, the DNA is TGTGCCAGCAGAATTATAGGTGGGACTGAAGCTTTCTTT. Amino acids: CASRIIGGTEAFF.

The chain has TRBV27 and TRBJ1-5; the match to TRBD1 covers 10 bases. The CDR3 has 17 residues. Germline V gives CDR1 MNHEY, CDR2 SMNVEV (reference sequence). J was trimmed by 7 bases and V by 4 bases; bases with no gene match: 13. This chain's CDR3 is CASSSLLPGQGGQPQHF. The CDR3 DNA reads as TGTGCCAGCAGTTCTCTCCTTCCCGGACAGGGGGGGCAGCCCCAGCATTTT.

V and J are TRBV5-4 and TRBJ2-1; D possibly corresponds to TRBD1 (6 bases). This CDR3 contains 15 residues. Germline-derived CDR1 and CDR2 are SGHNT and YYREEE (reference sequence). V shed 0 bases and J shed 4 bases, with 11 bases lying between them. CDR3 in amino acids: CASSLVAGAYNEQFF. CDR3 nucleotide sequence: TGTGCCAGCAGCTTGGTAGCAGGGGCATACAATGAGCAGTTCTTC.

CDR3 coding DNA: TGTGCCAGCAGCCAAGTTCTGCGGGAGAGCACAGATACGCAGTATTTT. It is translated as CASSQVLRESTDTQYF. The V and J genes are TRBV3-1 and TRBJ2-3; 7 nucleotides match TRBD2. There are 16 residues in the CDR3. Germline CDR1 and CDR2: LGHDT and YNNKEL (reference sequence). V lost 1 base and J lost 0; bases outside the gene matches: 4.

The sample holds one count of this clonotype. V gene TRBV18 combines with J gene TRBJ2-7; D possibly matches TRBD1 or TRBD2 (6 bases each). The germline V gene has CDR1 KGHSH and CDR2 LQKENI. The V end was cut by 2 bases, the J end by 5 bases, with 19 bases between. This CDR3 contains 16 residues. CDR3 sequence reads: CASSPISGGAVHEQYF. The CDR3 coding sequence is TGTGCCAGCTCACCAATATCCGGGGGCGCCGTCCACGAGCAGTACTTC.

The gene calls are TRBV3-1 and TRBJ2-7, with D perhaps being TRBD1 or TRBD2 (5 bases each). V was clipped by 0 bases and J by 3 bases, with 18 bases between them. The CDR3 has 17 residues. Germline assignment: CDR1 LGHDT and CDR2 YNNKEL (reference sequence). CDR3 amino acids: CASSQDIGPGTRYEQYF. The CDR3 DNA sequence: TGTGCCAGCAGCCAAGATATTGGACCAGGGACCCGCTACGAGCAGTACTTC.

The rearrangement links TRBV4-1 to TRBJ2-7, with TRBD1 matching over 7 bases. Germline lookup yields CDR1 MGHRA and CDR2 YSYEKL. J was trimmed by 6 bases and V by 2 bases; bases with no gene match: 10. CDR3 length: 15 residues. In DNA form, the CDR3 reads TGCGCCAGCAGCCAATTCATAGACAGGGTTGGCGAGCAGTACTTC. The encoded protein is CASSQFIDRVGEQYF.

The rearrangement links TRBV14 to TRBJ2-5; D gene uncertain. V was trimmed by 4 bases and J by 7 bases, leaving 10 bases between them. The CDR3 extends over 12 amino acids. Germline CDR1 is SGHDN and CDR2 is FVKESK. The CDR3 sequence: CASSLETGTQYF. For the CDR3, the DNA is TGTGCCAGCAGCCTCGAAACGGGGACCCAGTACTTC. Supplemented by reference TRBV14 and TRBJ2-5, the full variable domain reads EAGVTQFPSHSVIEKGQTVTLRCDPISGHDNLYWYRRVMGKEIKFLLHFVKESKQDESGMPNNRFLAERTGGTYSTLKVQPAELEDSGVYFCASSLETGTQYFGPGTRLLVL.

The chain recombines TRBV9 with TRBJ2-1; D possibly uses TRBD1 or TRBD2 (5 bases each). This CDR3 comprises 14 residues. V gave up 3 bases and J gave up 4 bases, with 11 bases separating them. The germline V gene encodes CDR1 SGDLS and CDR2 YYNGEE. The CDR3 loop reads CASSGSEGYNEQFF. Here the CDR3 DNA reads TGTGCCAGCAGCGGTAGTGAGGGGTACAATGAGCAGTTCTTC.

V usage is TRBV5-1 and J usage is TRBJ1-1; perhaps TRBD1 as D (6 bases). This CDR3 comprises 13 residues. Trimming took 6 bases from V and 1 from J, leaving 10 bases between them. CDR1 and CDR2 from the germline V gene are SGHRS and YFSETQ. The CDR3 here is CASNEGQNTEAFF. The CDR3 DNA is TGCGCCAGCAACGAGGGACAGAACACTGAAGCTTTCTTT.

The V and J genes are TRBV20-1 and TRBJ2-4; the D is unclear. This CDR3 is built from 14 residues. The germline gives CDR1 DFQATT, CDR2 SNEGSKA (reference sequence). V lost 0 bases, J lost 4 bases, and 10 bases lay in between. This CDR3 is CSARDLNFKNIQYF. CDR3 DNA: TGCAGTGCTAGAGATCTAAACTTTAAAAACATTCAGTACTTC.

The rearrangement links TRBV20-1 to TRBJ2-5, with 7 bases fitting TRBD1. Germline trimming cut 5 bases from V and 5 bases from J; bases unmatched to any gene: 5. Germline CDR1 reads DFQATT; CDR2 reads SNEGSKA (reference sequence). CDR3 length equals 12 residues. CDR3 DNA sequence: TGCAGTGCTGACAGGGTAGGGGAGACCCAGTACTTC. Translating gives CSADRVGETQYF.

V gene TRBV12-3 or TRBV12-4 combines with J gene TRBJ2-6; D perhaps matches TRBD2 (5 bases). CDR3 length: 15 amino acids. V gave up 3 bases and J gave up 1 base, with 7 bases separating them. DNA for the CDR3: TGTGCCAGCAGTTTGAGGGTTTCTGGGGCCAACGTCCTGACTTTC. Amino acid sequence: CASSLRVSGANVLTF.

V and J are TRBV12-3 or TRBV12-4 and TRBJ2-3, with a tentative D call TRBD1 (6 bases). The CDR3 extends over 14 amino acids. Deletions cut 0 bases from V and 4 bases from J, with 8 bases between. The CDR3 DNA follows: TGTGCCAGCAGTTTAGCTAGACAGGCAGATACGCAGTATTTT. Residues: CASSLARQADTQYF.

The chain employs TRBV12-5 and TRBJ2-3; possible D gene TRBD2, 5 bases. Germline CDR1 is LGHNT and CDR2 is FRNRAP. The CDR3 consists of 14 residues. The germline V and J ends were trimmed by 5 bases and 5 bases, with 14 bases remaining between them. The CDR3 reads CASGPGLGEDTQYF. In nucleotides, the CDR3 is TGTGCTAGTGGTCCCGGCCTCGGGGAAGATACGCAGTATTTT.

This clonotype occurred once. This rearrangement joins TRBV5-6 to TRBJ2-4; possible D gene TRBD1, 5 bases. The CDR3 is made up of 14 amino acids. Germline V lookup: CDR1 SGHDT, CDR2 YYEEEE. Trimming shortened V by 3 bases and J by 6 bases, and 13 bases separated the two germline ends. The CDR3 loop reads CASSSGSGPNIQYF. DNA of the CDR3: TGTGCCAGCAGCTCAGGGTCTGGACCAAACATTCAGTACTTC.